The clone carrying this TCR beta chain showed up many times. Sequence at one end of the junction differs from germline and may be a read error. Germline CDR1 reads SNHLY; CDR2 reads FYNNEI. The CDR3 contains 12 residues. Libraries were prepared by immunoSEQ multiplex PCR; TCRdb keeps only in-frame clonotypes and omits some of them. Seen here are 100,000 or so clones, around four fifths observed once, and the top ten hold 7.5% to 10%. This sample is part of a study of blood T cell repertoires in COVID-19. The chain carries TRBV2 and TRBJ1-4; D ambiguous. The TCR sequence derives from a man aged 35 to 55 with active or convalescent COVID-19. Sequenced input: peripheral blood. The CDR3 sequence is CASREGAVDSKF. The CDR3 DNA reads TGTGCCAGCAGGGAGGGAGCTGTTGACTCCAAATTT.